This TCR beta chain stems from a study of early T cells in non-severe SARS-CoV-2 infection. About the study: Unsorted whole-blood RNA was sequenced in bulk, leaving chains unpaired.

Individual cDNA molecules received unique molecular identifiers during library preparation. TCRdb recomputed calls from the 5' RACE reads with MiXCR, one row per CDR3 protein. The sample consists of 90,000 to 130,000 distinct CDR3 sequences, roughly an eighth of them appearing once. V was cut by 2 bases and J by 15 bases, with 27 bases left in between. The CDR3 totals 16 residues. The germline CDR1 and CDR2 sequences are SGHDT and YYEEEE. The sequenced sample consisted of whole blood. This clonotype was sampled from an adult who was a healthcare worker with PCR-confirmed SARS-CoV-2 infection or an uninfected control (not recorded which). The chain has TRBV5-6 and TRBJ2-1, with D perhaps being TRBD1 or TRBD2 (5 bases each). The CDR3 DNA is TGTGCCAGCAGCTTCATTTCGGCAGGGAGTAAATCCATACGGTTCTTC. Its protein is CASSFISAGSKSIRFF.